This section outlines one T cell receptor (delta chain) sequence together with its context. Its target is unknown. The amino acid sequence in TCRdb belongs to a much larger clone and departs from this DNA's translation at residue 6, likely a sequencing read error; the sequence shown is translated from the DNA. Germline V gives CDR1 TVYSNPD, CDR2 GDNSRS (reference sequence). V lost 3 bases and J lost 0; bases outside the gene matches: 12. There are 16 residues in the CDR3. This entry belongs to a study of γδ T cells in repeated Plasmodium falciparum infection. Study at large: Malaria-naive adults were infected with P. falciparum NF54 four times over about 600 days. Samples were taken at baseline, before some infections, and 21 days after each.

Bulk repertoires came from Vgamma9/Vdelta2+ or Vdelta2-negative gammadelta T cells flow-sorted from PBMC. The study, taken as a whole, reports: Malian children's Vdelta2-negative repertoires appeared more expanded and less diverse than Australians'.

TCRdb reran clone calling via CATT on the multiplex PCR reads. Of about 89,000 delta-chain clones listed, around 1.4% are singletons. This sequence originates from a pool of human donors (malaria-infected and uninfected, not separated). Material for sequencing was gamma-delta T cells from blood. This chain uses TRDV3 with TRDJ1; 8 nucleotides line up with TRDD3. CDR3 in amino acids: CALQYRGISYTDKLIF. CDR3 coding DNA: TGTGCCTTACAGTACCGGGGGATATCGTACACCGATAAACTCATCTTT.